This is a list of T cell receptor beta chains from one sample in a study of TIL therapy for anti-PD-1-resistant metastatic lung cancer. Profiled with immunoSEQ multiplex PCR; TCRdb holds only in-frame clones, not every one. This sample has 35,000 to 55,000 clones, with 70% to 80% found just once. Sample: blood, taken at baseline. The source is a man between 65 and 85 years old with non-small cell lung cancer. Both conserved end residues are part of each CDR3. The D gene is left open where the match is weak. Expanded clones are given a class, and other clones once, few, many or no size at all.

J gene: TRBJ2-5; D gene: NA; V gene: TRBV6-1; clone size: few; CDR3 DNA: TGTGCCAGCAGTGAAGATTGGGCAGGGACCCTTCAAGAGACCCAGTACTTC; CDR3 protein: CASSEDWAGTLQETQYF
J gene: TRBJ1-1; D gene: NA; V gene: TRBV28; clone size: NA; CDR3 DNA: TGTGCCACCGCAGGGCGGCAGGGCGACCAGGGAGGTGAAGCTTTCTTT; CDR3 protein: CATAGRQGDQGGEAFF
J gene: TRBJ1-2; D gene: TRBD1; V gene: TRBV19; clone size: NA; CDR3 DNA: TGTGCCAGTATGGGGACAGACTTCCGGGGCTACACCTTC; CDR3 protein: CASMGTDFRGYTF
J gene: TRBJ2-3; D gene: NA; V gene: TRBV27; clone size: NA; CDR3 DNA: TGTGCCAGCAGTTCTACCTACAGGGCCAGCACAGATACGCAGTATTTT; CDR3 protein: CASSSTYRASTDTQYF
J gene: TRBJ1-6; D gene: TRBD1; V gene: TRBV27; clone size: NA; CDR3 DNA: TGTGCCAGCAGTCAATACAGGGGCCCTAATTCACCCCTCCACTTT; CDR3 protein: CASSQYRGPNSPLHF
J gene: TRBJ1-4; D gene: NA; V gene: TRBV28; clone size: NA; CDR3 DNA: TGTGCCACCTCACCCGGGGGGTCTAATGAAAAACTGTTTTTT; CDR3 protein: CATSPGGSNEKLFF
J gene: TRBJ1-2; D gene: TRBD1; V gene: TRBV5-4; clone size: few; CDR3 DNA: TGTGCCAGCAGCGTACCACCGGGACAGGGTATCGGCTACACCTTC; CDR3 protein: CASSVPPGQGIGYTF
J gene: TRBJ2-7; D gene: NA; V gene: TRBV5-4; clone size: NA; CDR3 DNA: TGTGCCAGCAGCCCCGGGATCTTCTCCTACGAGCAGTACTTC; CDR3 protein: CASSPGIFSYEQYF
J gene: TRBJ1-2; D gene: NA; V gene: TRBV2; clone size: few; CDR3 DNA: TGTGCCAGCAGTGACGGGGAGTCCTATGGCTACACCTTC; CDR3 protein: CASSDGESYGYTF
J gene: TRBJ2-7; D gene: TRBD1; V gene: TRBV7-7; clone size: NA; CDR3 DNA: TGTGCTAGCAGCTTCCAGACAGGGCGAGAGCAGTACTTC; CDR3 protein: CASSFQTGREQYF
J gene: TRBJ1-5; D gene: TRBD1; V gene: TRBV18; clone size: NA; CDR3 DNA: TGTGCCAGCTCACCACCGGGGACAGTAAATCAGCCCCAGCATTTT; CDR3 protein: CASSPPGTVNQPQHF
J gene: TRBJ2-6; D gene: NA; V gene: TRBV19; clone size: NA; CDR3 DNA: TGTGCCAGTAGTAGGGCGGCGGGCAGGGGGGCCAACGTCCTGACTTTC; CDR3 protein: CASSRAAGRGANVLTF
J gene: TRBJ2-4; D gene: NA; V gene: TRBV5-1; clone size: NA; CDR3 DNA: TGCGCCAGCAGCTTGGCAGCGGAAACAGGAAACATTCAGTACTTC; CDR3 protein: CASSLAAETGNIQYF
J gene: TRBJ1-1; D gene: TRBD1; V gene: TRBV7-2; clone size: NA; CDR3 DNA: TGTGCCAGCAGCGACAGGGGGCGCATCTCTGAAGCTTTCTTT; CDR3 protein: CASSDRGRISEAFF
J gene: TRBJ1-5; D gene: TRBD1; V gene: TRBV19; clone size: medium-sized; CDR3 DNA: TGTGCCACTCAAAACGACGGGGGACAGCCAAATCAGCCCCAGCATTTT; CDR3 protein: CATQNDGGQPNQPQHF
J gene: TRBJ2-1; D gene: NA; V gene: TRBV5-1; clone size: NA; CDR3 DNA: TGCGCCAGCAGTTCGGGGCGACTTTCCAATGAGCAGTTCTTC; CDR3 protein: CASSSGRLSNEQFF
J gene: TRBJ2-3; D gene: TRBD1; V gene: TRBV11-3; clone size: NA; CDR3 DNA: TGTGCCAGCAGCCCGGGACAGGGTAGCACAGATACGCAGTATTTT; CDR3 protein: CASSPGQGSTDTQYF
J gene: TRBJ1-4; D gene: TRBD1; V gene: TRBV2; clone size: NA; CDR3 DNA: TGTGCCAGCAGAGACTCCGGGACAGGGCGTGAAAAACTGTTTTTT; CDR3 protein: CASRDSGTGREKLFF
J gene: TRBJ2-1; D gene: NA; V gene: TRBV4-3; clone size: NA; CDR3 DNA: TGCGCCAGCAGCCAAGGGGTGTCCTACAATGAGCAGTTCTTC; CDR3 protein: CASSQGVSYNEQFF
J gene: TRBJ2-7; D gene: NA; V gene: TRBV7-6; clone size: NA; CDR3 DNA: TGTGCCAGCAGCTTAGAGAGCGGACGGTTCCACGAGCAGTACTTC; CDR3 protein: CASSLESGRFHEQYF
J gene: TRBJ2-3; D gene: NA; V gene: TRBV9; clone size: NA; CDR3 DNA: TGTGCCAGCAGCGTAGTCGGTATTGGAAATACGCAGTATTTT; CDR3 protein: CASSVVGIGNTQYF
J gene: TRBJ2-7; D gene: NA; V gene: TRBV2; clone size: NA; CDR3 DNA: TGTGCCAGCAGTGATGTAGGCTCCTACGAGCAGTACTTC; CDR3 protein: CASSDVGSYEQYF